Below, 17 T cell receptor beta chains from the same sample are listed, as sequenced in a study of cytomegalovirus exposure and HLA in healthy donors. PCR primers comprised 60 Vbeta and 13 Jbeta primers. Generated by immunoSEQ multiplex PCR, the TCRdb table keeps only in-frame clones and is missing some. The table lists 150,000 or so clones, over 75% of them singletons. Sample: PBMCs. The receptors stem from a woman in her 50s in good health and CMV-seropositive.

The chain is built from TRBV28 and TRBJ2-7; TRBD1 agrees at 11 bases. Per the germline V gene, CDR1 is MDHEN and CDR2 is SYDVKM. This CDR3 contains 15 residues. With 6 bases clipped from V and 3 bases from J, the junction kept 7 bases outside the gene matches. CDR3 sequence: CASSLTGTGGYEQYF. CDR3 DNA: TGTGCCAGCAGCCTAACCGGGACAGGGGGCTACGAGCAGTACTTC.

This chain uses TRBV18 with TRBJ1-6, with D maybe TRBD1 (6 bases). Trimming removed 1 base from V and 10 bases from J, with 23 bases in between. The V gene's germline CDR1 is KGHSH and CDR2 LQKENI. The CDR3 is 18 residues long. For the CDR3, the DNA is TGTGCCAGCTCACCACGGTCTACAGGGTCTAATTATCGCTCACCCCTCCACTTT. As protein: CASSPRSTGSNYRSPLHF. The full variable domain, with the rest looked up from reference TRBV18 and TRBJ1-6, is NAGVMQNPRHLVRRRGQEARLRCSPMKGHSHVYWYRQLPEEGLKFMVYLQKENIIDESGMPKERFSAEFPKEGPSILRIQQVVRGDSAAYFCASSPRSTGSNYRSPLHFGNGTRLTVT.

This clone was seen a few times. DNA of the CDR3: TGTGCCAGTAGTTTTGGGACAGGGGCATCAACGGGCAATCAGCCCCAGCATTTT. Its translation is CASSFGTGASTGNQPQHF. The rearrangement uses TRBV19 and TRBJ1-5; 10 nucleotides align to TRBD1. V shed 5 bases and J 2 bases; nucleotides not matched to a gene: 12. The V gene's germline CDR1 is LNHDA and CDR2 SQIVND (reference sequence). The CDR3 loop spans 18 amino acids.

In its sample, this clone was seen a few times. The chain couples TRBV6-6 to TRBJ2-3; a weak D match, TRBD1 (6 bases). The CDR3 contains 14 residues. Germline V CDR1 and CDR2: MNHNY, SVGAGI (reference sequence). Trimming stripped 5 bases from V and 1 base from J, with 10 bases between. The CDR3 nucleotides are TGTGCCAGCAGTCCCAGACAGGGCACAGATACGCAGTATTTT. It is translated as CASSPRQGTDTQYF.

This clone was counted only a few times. Here the CDR3 reads CASSFVREQYF. The CDR3 DNA is TGTGCCAGCAGCTTTGTCAGAGAGCAGTACTTC. This chain joins TRBV7-2 and TRBJ2-7, with D hard to call. The CDR3 covers 11 residues. The germline V and J ends were trimmed by 3 bases and 7 bases, with 7 bases remaining between them. Germline V gene sequence: CDR1 SGHTA, CDR2 FQGNSA.

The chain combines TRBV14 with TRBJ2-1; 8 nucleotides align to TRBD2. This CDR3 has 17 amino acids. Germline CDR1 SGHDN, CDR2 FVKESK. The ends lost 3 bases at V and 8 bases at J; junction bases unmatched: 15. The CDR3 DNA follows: TGTGCCAGCAGCCAGTCGGGGCAGCGGGAGTCCCGGGATGAGCAGTTCTTC. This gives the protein CASSQSGQRESRDEQFF.

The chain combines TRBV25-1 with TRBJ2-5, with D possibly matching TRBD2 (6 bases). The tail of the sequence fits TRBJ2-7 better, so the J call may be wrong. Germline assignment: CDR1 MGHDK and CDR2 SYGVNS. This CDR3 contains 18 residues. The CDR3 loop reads CASSVSHSRTLARYEQYF. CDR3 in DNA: TGTGCCAGCAGTGTTTCACATAGCCGGACACTAGCACGTTACGAGCAGTACTTC.

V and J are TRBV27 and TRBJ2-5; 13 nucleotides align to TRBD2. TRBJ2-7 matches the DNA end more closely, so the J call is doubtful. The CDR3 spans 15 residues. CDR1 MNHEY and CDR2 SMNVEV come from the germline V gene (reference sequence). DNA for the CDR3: TGTGCCAGCCTACGGACTAGCGGGAGCTCCTACGAGCAGTACTTC. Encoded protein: CASLRTSGSSYEQYF.

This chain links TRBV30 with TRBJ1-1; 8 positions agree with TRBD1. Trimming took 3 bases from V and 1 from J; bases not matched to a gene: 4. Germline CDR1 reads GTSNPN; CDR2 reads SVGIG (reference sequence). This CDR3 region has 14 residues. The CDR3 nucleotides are TGTGCCTGGAGGCGACAGGGGACGAACACTGAAGCTTTCTTT. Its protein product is CAWRRQGTNTEAFF.

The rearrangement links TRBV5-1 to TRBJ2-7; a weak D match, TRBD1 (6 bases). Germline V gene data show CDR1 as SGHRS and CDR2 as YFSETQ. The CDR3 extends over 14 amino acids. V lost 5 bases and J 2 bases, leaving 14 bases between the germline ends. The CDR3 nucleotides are TGCGCCAGCAGTAACCACCGGGACACCTACGAGCAGTACTTC. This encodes CASSNHRDTYEQYF.

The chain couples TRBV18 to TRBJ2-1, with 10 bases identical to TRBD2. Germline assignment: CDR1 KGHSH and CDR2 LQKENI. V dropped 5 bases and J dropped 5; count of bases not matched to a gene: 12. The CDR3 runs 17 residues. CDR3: CASSSRAGGPDDNEQFF. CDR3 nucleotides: TGTGCCAGCTCATCCCGAGCGGGAGGGCCTGATGACAATGAGCAGTTCTTC.

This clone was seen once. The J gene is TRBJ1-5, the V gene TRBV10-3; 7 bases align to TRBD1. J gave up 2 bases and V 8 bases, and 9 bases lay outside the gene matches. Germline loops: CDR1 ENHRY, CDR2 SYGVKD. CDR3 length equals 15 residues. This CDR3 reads CAIQDREGGNQPQHF. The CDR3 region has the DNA TGTGCCATCCAAGACAGGGAAGGGGGCAATCAGCCCCAGCATTTT.

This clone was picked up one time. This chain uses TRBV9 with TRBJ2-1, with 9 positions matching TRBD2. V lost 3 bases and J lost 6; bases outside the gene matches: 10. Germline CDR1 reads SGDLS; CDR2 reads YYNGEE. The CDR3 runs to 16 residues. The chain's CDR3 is CASSDRTSASINEQFF. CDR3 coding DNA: TGTGCCAGCAGCGACAGGACTAGCGCCTCTATCAATGAGCAGTTCTTC.

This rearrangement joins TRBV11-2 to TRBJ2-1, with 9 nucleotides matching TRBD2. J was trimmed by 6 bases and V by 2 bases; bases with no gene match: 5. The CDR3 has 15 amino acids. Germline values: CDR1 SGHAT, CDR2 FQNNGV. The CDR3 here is CASSLLAGVSNEQFF. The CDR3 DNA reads TGTGCCAGCAGCTTATTAGCGGGAGTATCCAATGAGCAGTTCTTC.

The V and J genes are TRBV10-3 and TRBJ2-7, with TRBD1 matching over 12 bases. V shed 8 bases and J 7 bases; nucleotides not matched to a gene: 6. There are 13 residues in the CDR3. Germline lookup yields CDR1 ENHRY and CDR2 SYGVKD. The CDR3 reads CAIGTGGRGEQYF. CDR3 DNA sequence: TGTGCCATCGGGACAGGGGGCCGAGGGGAGCAGTACTTC.

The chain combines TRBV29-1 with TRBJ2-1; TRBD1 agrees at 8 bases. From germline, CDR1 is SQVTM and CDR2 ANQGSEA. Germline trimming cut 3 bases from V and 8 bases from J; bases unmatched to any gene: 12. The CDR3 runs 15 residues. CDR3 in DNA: TGCAGCGTTGAGGGGACAGGACATAGGAATTATGAGCAGTTCTTC. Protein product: CSVEGTGHRNYEQFF.

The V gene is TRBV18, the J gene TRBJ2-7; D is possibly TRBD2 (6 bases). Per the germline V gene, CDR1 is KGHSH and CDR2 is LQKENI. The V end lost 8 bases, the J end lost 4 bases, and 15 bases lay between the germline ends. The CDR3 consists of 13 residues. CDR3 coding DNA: TGTGCCAGCCGTAGAGACAGCGGGTACGAGCAGTACTTC. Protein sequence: CASRRDSGYEQYF.